The 8 T cell receptor beta chains given below trace back to one sample, sequenced in a study of cytomegalovirus exposure and HLA in healthy donors (dated by TCRdb to 2016 to 2017). Receptors were amplified or captured by the immunoSEQ multiplex PCR assay. A mixture of 60 forward primers for TCR Vbeta segments and 13 reverse primers for TCR Jbeta segments was used in the multiplex PCR. TCRdb carries this immuneACCESS record with in-frame sequences only. Its versions omit some clonotypes, under half of them owing to an unresolved V gene in the studies checked, with the rest unexplained. Counted in this sample were roughly 180,000 clones; roughly 78% of them appeared once. Of the sample, 1.5% to 2% is held by the ten largest clones. Sequencing used PBMCs. All receptors come from a woman in her twenties or thirties in good health and CMV-seronegative.

The chain carries TRBV11-1 and TRBJ2-2; 8 nucleotides line up with TRBD1. This CDR3 contains 17 residues. V gave up 4 bases and J gave up 1 base; unmatched junction bases: 8. The germline CDR1 and CDR2 sequences are SGHAT and FQDESV (reference sequence). Here the CDR3 reads CASSSNGQGMNTGELFF. CDR3 in DNA: TGTGCCAGCAGCTCAAATGGACAGGGAATGAACACCGGGGAGCTGTTTTTT.

The gene calls are TRBV15 and TRBJ1-2, with 7 bases lining up with TRBD1. Per the germline V gene, CDR1 is LNHNV and CDR2 is YYDKDF (reference sequence). J gave up 6 bases and V 5 bases, and 9 bases lay outside the gene matches. The CDR3 consists of 14 residues. The CDR3 here is CATSAQGDSDGYTF. The CDR3 DNA sequence: TGTGCCACCAGCGCTCAGGGGGACAGCGATGGCTACACCTTC.

The CDR3 sequence: CASSSDLKGAQTYGYTF. CDR3 sequence (DNA): TGTGCCAGCAGCTCGGACTTGAAGGGCGCCCAGACCTATGGCTACACCTTC. The rearrangement uses TRBV7-3 and TRBJ1-2, with unresolved D. The CDR3 runs 17 residues. V dropped 4 bases and J dropped 4 bases, with 22 bases sitting between them. Germline-derived CDR1 and CDR2 are SGHTA and FQGTGA.

V and J are TRBV4-1 and TRBJ2-1; possibly TRBD1 for D (6 bases). The CDR3 has 12 amino acids. The germline V gene has CDR1 MGHRA and CDR2 YSYEKL. V was trimmed by 3 bases and J by 8 bases, leaving 8 bases between them. For the CDR3, the DNA is TGCGCCAGCAGCCAGACAGGCTATGAGCAGTTCTTC. The encoded protein is CASSQTGYEQFF.

J is TRBJ2-7 and V is TRBV9; 8 bases align to TRBD2. The V segment lost 0 bases and the J segment 6 bases; nucleotides outside the gene matches: 8. Germline CDR1 and CDR2: SGDLS and YYNGEE. CDR3 length equals 15 residues. The CDR3 loop is CASSVGAGAPGEQYF. CDR3 DNA sequence: TGTGCCAGCAGCGTAGGAGCGGGGGCCCCGGGCGAGCAGTACTTC. The variable domain in full, with the rest retrieved from reference TRBV9 and TRBJ2-7, is DSGVTQTPKHLITATGQRVTLRCSPRSGDLSVYWYQQSLDQGLQFLIQYYNGEERAKGNILERFSAQQFPDLHSELNLSSLELGDSALYFCASSVGAGAPGEQYFGPGTRLTVT.

The V gene is TRBV19, the J gene TRBJ2-3, with a weak D call TRBD1 (5 bases). Trimming took off 7 bases at V and 0 bases at J, with 23 bases between the two ends. Germline V gene data show CDR1 as LNHDA and CDR2 as SQIVND (reference sequence). The CDR3 totals 18 residues. Written as DNA, the CDR3 is TGTGCCAGTATACAAAGGGGCCCCTTGTCGCTCAGCACAGATACGCAGTATTTT. This codes for CASIQRGPLSLSTDTQYF.

This clone appeared a single time. Mismatch with germline at one junction end may stem from a read error. This chain joins TRBV4-3 and TRBJ2-7, with 10 bases matching TRBD1. The CDR3 has 16 amino acids. Germline CDR1 and CDR2: LGHNA and YSLEER. The CDR3 DNA reads TGCGCCAGCAGCCAAGATCCGGGACAGGGGAACTACGGGCAGTACTTC. Its translation is CASSQDPGQGNYGQYF.

This clone was seen only a few times. The chain joins TRBV4-3 to TRBJ1-5; D remains unclear. The V gene's germline CDR1 is LGHNA and CDR2 YSLEER. The ends were cut back, 3 bases at V and 3 bases at J, with 6 bases in the middle. There are 13 residues in the CDR3. The CDR3 nucleotides are TGCGCCAGCAGCCAGGGAGACAATCAGCCCCAGCATTTT. Protein product: CASSQGDNQPQHF.